One and the same sample provided the 17 T cell receptor beta chains below, sequenced in a study of PD-L1 blockade in urothelial cancer (dated by TCRdb to between 2016 and 2019). The method behind the library was the immunoSEQ multiplex PCR assay. TCRdb holds this immuneACCESS table with in-frame rearrangements only. Some clones are missing; in checked studies, unresolved V genes explain under half, and the rest has no known cause. This sample gives tens of thousands of clones in total; 80% to 95% of them show up just once. The ten largest clones represent 8.3% of the sample. The starting material was PBMCs, obtained around atezolizumab (anti-PD-L1) treatment. These receptors were taken from a man in his 70s with urothelial cancer.

The rearrangement links TRBV7-3 to TRBJ2-5, with 9 positions matching TRBD2. This CDR3 spans 15 amino acids. V lost 5 bases, J lost 1 base, and 5 bases stayed unmatched. Germline V gene sequence: CDR1 SGHTA, CDR2 FQGTGA. The DNA for the CDR3 is TGTGCCAGCAGCCAGGATAGCGGGAGCCAAGAGACCCAGTACTTC. Residues: CASSQDSGSQETQYF.

The rearrangement links TRBV21-1 to TRBJ2-7; TRBD1 is taken as the D call from the table, unchecked against the DNA. TRBV21-1 corresponds to a pseudogene. The CDR3 has 17 amino acids. CDR3 region: CASSKERVTGGCNEQYF. For the CDR3, the DNA is TGTGCCAGCAGCAAAGAGCGGGTGACAGGGGGCTGCAACGAGCAGTACTTC.

This rearrangement joins TRBV7-9 to TRBJ2-3, with 9 bases matching TRBD2. With V trimmed by 5 bases and J by 1 base, 4 bases remained unmatched. Germline lookup yields CDR1 SEHNR and CDR2 FQNEAQ (reference sequence). The CDR3 spans 15 residues. The chain's CDR3 is CASSLGLAGTDTQYF. The CDR3 DNA reads as TGTGCCAGCAGCCTGGGACTAGCTGGCACAGATACGCAGTATTTT.

The chain couples TRBV19 to TRBJ1-3; TRBD1 matches at 7 bases. V shed 3 bases, J shed 7 bases, and the junction held 6 bases outside the gene matches. Germline lookup yields CDR1 LNHDA and CDR2 SQIVND (reference sequence). The CDR3 is 14 residues long. As DNA, the CDR3 is TGTGCCAGTAGTATGGGACAGACAGCGAACACCATATATTTT. Protein product: CASSMGQTANTIYF.

The chain couples TRBV7-6 to TRBJ2-7, with D possibly matching TRBD2 (6 bases). Germline lookup yields CDR1 SGHVS and CDR2 FNYEAQ. The CDR3 is 15 residues long. V gave up 5 bases and J gave up 1 base, with 15 bases separating them. CDR3 coding DNA: TGTGCCAGCAGCCGAGCAGGCGGGGCGTCCTACGAGCAGTACTTC. Its protein is CASSRAGGASYEQYF.

The gene calls are TRBV7-9 and TRBJ1-1; 7 bases are shared with TRBD1. The CDR3 contains 14 residues. The trim removed 4 bases at V and 4 bases at J, leaving 6 bases unmatched. The germline V gene has CDR1 SEHNR and CDR2 FQNEAQ (reference sequence). The CDR3 region has the DNA TGTGCCAGCAGCTACAGGGGTAAGGGCACTGAAGCTTTCTTT. This gives the protein CASSYRGKGTEAFF. Full variable domain (outside the CDR3, taken from reference TRBV7-9 and TRBJ1-1): DTGVSQNPRHKITKRGQNVTFRCDPISEHNRLYWYRQTLGQGPEFLTYFQNEAQLEKSRLLSDRFSAERPKGSFSTLEIQRTEQGDSAMYLCASSYRGKGTEAFFGQGTRLTVV.

This chain uses TRBV28 with TRBJ1-5; 9 bases agree with TRBD1. With V trimmed by 6 bases and J by 6 bases, 15 bases remained unmatched. Germline-derived CDR1 and CDR2 are MDHEN and SYDVKM. This CDR3 is 17 amino acids long. The CDR3 coding sequence is TGTGCCAGCAGCGTCCCGGGACAGGGACGATCGGGTCAGCCCCAGCATTTT. As protein: CASSVPGQGRSGQPQHF.

This rearrangement joins TRBV5-4 to TRBJ2-5; 7 bases are a match to TRBD2. The J segment lost 2 bases and the V segment lost 2 bases, leaving 3 bases of the junction unmatched. Per germline, CDR1 SGHNT and CDR2 YYREEE (reference sequence). The CDR3 totals 14 residues. CDR3 bases: TGTGCCAGCAGCTTAAGCGGGATTCAAGAGACCCAGTACTTC. Its protein is CASSLSGIQETQYF.

The chain couples TRBV2 to TRBJ2-7, with D unclear. CDR1 SNHLY and CDR2 FYNNEI come from the germline V gene. The CDR3 loop spans 11 amino acids. Trimming took off 6 bases at V and 0 bases at J, with 3 bases between the two ends. The CDR3 here is CASRLSYEQYF. In nucleotides, the CDR3 is TGTGCCAGCAGACTCTCCTACGAGCAGTACTTC.

The rearrangement uses TRBV6-6 and TRBJ2-2; D perhaps matches TRBD2 (5 bases). CDR3 length: 15 residues. The V gene lost 5 bases and the J gene lost 3 bases, with 13 bases spanning the gap. Germline V lookup: CDR1 MNHNY, CDR2 SVGAGI (reference sequence). This CDR3 reads CASSIASPDTGELFF. In nucleotides, the CDR3 is TGTGCCAGCAGTATAGCGAGCCCTGACACCGGGGAGCTGTTTTTT.

The CDR3 protein is CASSYGTSGYEQYF. CDR3 DNA sequence: TGTGCCAGCAGTTATGGGACTAGCGGGTACGAGCAGTACTTC. The gene calls are TRBV6-6 and TRBJ2-7; 12 nucleotides align to TRBD2. The CDR3 has 14 residues. CDR1 and CDR2 (germline): MNHNY, SVGAGI (reference sequence). V shed 3 bases, J shed 4 bases, and the junction held 1 base outside the gene matches.

The genes are TRBV14 and TRBJ2-1; 8 nucleotides line up with TRBD2. V lost 5 bases to trimming and J lost 6 bases; unmatched junction nucleotides: 18. This CDR3 contains 18 residues. The germline V gene encodes CDR1 SGHDN and CDR2 FVKESK. This CDR3 is CASSSRVLAGIGRNEQFF. The CDR3 nucleotides read TGTGCCAGCAGCTCCCGGGTTCTAGCGGGTATTGGGCGCAATGAGCAGTTCTTC.

Points on this clone: Additional DNA sequences in this sample encode the identical CDR3. This chain links TRBV29-1 with TRBJ2-7, with D maybe TRBD2 (6 bases). Deletions cut 6 bases from V and 2 bases from J, with 8 bases between. The germline V gene has CDR1 SQVTM and CDR2 ANQGSEA. This CDR3 is 11 amino acids long. CDR3 coding DNA: TGCAGCGTGGGGGGAGCCTACGAGCAGTACTTC. Translation gives CSVGGAYEQYF.

The count of this clone is one. This chain joins TRBV5-5 and TRBJ1-3; D uncertain. Trimming removed 1 base at V and 3 bases at J, with 11 bases between. CDR3 length: 15 residues. In germline, CDR1 is SGHKS, CDR2 YYEKEE (reference sequence). The CDR3 coding sequence is TGTGCCAGCAGCTTGTCAATAGTTGTTGGAAACACCATATATTTT. Encoded protein: CASSLSIVVGNTIYF.

There are a few counts of this clone. The chain has TRBV2 and TRBJ2-1; 8 bases match TRBD1. This CDR3 is built from 15 residues. Germline CDR1 and CDR2: SNHLY and FYNNEI. Unmatched junction bases numbered 8, after V lost 5 bases and J lost 5 bases. The CDR3: CASSYRDRPNNEQFF. The CDR3 nucleotides are TGTGCCAGCAGTTACCGGGACAGGCCTAACAATGAGCAGTTCTTC.

The gene calls are TRBV7-9 and TRBJ2-7, with TRBD1 identical over 7 bases. Germline V gene data show CDR1 as SEHNR and CDR2 as FQNEAQ (reference sequence). This CDR3 contains 12 residues. V was pared by 5 bases and J by 7 bases, with 5 bases of the junction left unmatched. This CDR3 reads CASSPGQEEQYF. The CDR3 DNA reads TGTGCCAGCAGCCCCGGACAGGAGGAGCAGTACTTC.

This clone was seen a few times. The V gene is TRBV6-6, the J gene TRBJ1-2; 8 bases agree with TRBD1. V dropped 6 bases and J dropped 6; count of bases not matched to a gene: 6. The CDR3 is 13 residues long. Per the germline V gene, CDR1 is MNHNY and CDR2 is SVGAGI (reference sequence). Written as DNA, the CDR3 is TGTGCCAGCAGGTCCCAGACAGGGGATGGCTACACCTTC. Encoded protein: CASRSQTGDGYTF.